This TCR beta chain was observed in a study of identical twins. Overall study results and limits: Abundant beta clonotypes from cord blood bore fewer insertions; memory repertoires lacked this pattern.

TCRdb used MiXCR to reprocess the 5' RACE reads, holding one entry per CDR3 protein. The sample consists of 420,000 or so distinct CDR3 sequences, about 18% of them appearing once. Germline values: CDR1 SQVTM, CDR2 ANQGSEA. This CDR3 contains 16 residues. Deletions cut 0 bases from V and 2 bases from J, with 15 bases between. This clonotype was found many times. The antigen is unknown. The rearrangement links TRBV29-1 to TRBJ2-3; maybe TRBD1 (5 bases). Sequenced material: naive T cells sorted from blood. The TCR comes from a man aged 50 to 60 in good health. CDR3 region: CSVEEGRAGITDTQYF. Here the CDR3 DNA reads TGCAGCGTTGAAGAGGGTAGGGCAGGGATCACAGATACGCAGTATTTT.